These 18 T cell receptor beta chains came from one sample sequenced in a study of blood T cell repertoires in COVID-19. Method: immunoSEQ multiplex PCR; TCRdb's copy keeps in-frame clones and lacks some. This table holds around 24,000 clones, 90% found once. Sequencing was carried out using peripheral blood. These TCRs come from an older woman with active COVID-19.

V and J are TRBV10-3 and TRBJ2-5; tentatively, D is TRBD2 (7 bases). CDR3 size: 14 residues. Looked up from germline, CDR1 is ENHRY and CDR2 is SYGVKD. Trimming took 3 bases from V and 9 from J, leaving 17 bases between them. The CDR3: CAISDAGEGGSQYF. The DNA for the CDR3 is TGTGCCATCAGTGATGCAGGGGAGGGTGGTTCCCAGTACTTC.

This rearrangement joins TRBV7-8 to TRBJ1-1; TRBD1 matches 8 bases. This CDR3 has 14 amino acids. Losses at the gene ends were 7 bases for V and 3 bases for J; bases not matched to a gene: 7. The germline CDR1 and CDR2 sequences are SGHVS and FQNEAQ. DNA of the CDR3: TGTGCCAGCACCGTGGACAGGGTTGACACTGAAGCTTTCTTT. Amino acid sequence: CASTVDRVDTEAFF.

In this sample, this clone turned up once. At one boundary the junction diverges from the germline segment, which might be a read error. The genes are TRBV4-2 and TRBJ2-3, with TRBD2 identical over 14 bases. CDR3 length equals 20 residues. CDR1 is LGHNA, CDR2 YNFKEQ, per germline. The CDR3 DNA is TGTGCCAGCAGCCAAGTAGCTGGGACTAGCGGGAGTACCCGCACGGATACGCAGTATTTT. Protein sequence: CASSQVAGTSGSTRTDTQYF.

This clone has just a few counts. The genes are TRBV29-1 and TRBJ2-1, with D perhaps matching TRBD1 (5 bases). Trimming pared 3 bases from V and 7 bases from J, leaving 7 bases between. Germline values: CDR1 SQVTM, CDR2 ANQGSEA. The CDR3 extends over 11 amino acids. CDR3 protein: CSVDRDNEQFF. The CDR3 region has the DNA TGCAGCGTTGACAGGGATAATGAGCAGTTCTTC.

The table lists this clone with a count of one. CDR3 nucleotide sequence: TGTGCCAGTAGTCATGCGGCTAGCCCTAAAGAACAAGAGACCCAGTACTTC. Translating it yields CASSHAASPKEQETQYF. The chain couples TRBV19 to TRBJ2-5, with D possibly being TRBD2 (5 bases). Germline-derived CDR1 and CDR2 are LNHDA and SQIVND (reference sequence). The CDR3 is made up of 17 amino acids. Between the trimmed V and J ends, which lost 5 bases and 2 bases, there was a span of 21 bases.

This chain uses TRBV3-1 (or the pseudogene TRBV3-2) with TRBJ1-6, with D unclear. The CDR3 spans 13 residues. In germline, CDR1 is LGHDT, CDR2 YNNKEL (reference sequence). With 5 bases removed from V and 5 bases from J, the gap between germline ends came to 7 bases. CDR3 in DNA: TGTGCCAGCAGCACAGCTAATAATTCACCCCTCCACTTT. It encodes CASSTANNSPLHF.

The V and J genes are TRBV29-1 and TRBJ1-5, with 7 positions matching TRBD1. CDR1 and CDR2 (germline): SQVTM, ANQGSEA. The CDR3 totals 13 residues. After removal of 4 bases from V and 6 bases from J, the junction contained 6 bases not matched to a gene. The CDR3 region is CSVGAGGGQPQHF. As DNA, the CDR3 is TGCAGCGTTGGTGCAGGGGGTGGTCAGCCCCAGCATTTT.

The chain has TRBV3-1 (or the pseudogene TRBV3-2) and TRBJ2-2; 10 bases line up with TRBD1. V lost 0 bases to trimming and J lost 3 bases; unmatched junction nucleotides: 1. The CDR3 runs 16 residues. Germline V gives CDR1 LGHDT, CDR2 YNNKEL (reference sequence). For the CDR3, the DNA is TGTGCCAGCAGCCAAGATGGACAGGGGGACACCGGGGAGCTGTTTTTT. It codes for CASSQDGQGDTGELFF.

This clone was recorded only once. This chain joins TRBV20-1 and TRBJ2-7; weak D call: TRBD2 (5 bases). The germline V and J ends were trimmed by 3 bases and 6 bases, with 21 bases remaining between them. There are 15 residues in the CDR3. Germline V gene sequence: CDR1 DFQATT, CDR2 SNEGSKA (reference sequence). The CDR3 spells CSASLSSGGSREQYF. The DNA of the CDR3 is TGCAGTGCTAGTCTCTCCTCCGGCGGGTCACGCGAGCAGTACTTC.

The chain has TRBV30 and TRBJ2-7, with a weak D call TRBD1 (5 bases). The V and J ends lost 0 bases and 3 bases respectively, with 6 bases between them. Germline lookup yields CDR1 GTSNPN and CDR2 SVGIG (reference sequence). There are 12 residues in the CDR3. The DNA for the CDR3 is TGTGCCTGGAGTGTTACAGGCTACGAGCAGTACTTC. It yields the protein CAWSVTGYEQYF. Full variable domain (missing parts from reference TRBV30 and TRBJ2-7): SQTIHQWPATLVQPVGSPLSLECTVEGTSNPNLYWYRQAAGRGLQLLFYSVGIGQISSEVPQNLSASRPQDRQFILSSKKLLLSDSGFYLCAWSVTGYEQYFGPGTRLTVT.

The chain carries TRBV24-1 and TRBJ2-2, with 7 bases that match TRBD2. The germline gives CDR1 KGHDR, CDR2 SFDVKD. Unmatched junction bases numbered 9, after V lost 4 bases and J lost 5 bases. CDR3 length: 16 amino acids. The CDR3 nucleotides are TGTGCCACCAGTGACCCCGGGACTATTCAAACCGGGGAGCTGTTTTTT. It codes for CATSDPGTIQTGELFF.

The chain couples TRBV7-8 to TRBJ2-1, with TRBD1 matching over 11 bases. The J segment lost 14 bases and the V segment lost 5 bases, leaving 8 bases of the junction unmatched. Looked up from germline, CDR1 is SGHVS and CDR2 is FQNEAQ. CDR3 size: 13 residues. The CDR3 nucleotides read TGTGCCAGCAGCCTGGGGACAGGGGGGAGTAAGTTCTTC. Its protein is CASSLGTGGSKFF.

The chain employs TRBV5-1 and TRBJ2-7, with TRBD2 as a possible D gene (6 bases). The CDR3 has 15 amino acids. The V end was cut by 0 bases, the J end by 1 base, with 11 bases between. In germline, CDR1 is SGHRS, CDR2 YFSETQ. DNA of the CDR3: TGCGCCAGCAGCTTGGCCGGAGGGGTATCCTACGAGCAGTACTTC. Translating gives CASSLAGGVSYEQYF.

As DNA, the CDR3 is TGTGCCACCAGCACCGTCAGACTAGTCGGCCAAGAGACCCAGTACTTC. Its protein product is CATSTVRLVGQETQYF. The chain recombines TRBV15 with TRBJ2-5; possibly TRBD2 for D (6 bases). V was trimmed by 4 bases and J by 1 base, leaving 16 bases between them. The V gene's germline CDR1 is LNHNV and CDR2 YYDKDF (reference sequence). The CDR3 runs 16 residues.

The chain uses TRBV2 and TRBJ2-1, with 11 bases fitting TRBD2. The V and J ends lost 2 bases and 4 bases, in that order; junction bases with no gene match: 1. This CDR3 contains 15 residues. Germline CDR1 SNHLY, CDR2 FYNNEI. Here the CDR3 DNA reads TGTGCCAGCAGTGAATTAGCGGGAGGGTACAATGAGCAGTTCTTC. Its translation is CASSELAGGYNEQFF. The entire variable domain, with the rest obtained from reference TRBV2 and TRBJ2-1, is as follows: EPEVTQTPSHQVTQMGQEVILRCVPISNHLYFYWYRQILGQKVEFLVSFYNNEISEKSEIFDDQFSVERPDGSNFTLKIRSTKLEDSAMYFCASSELAGGYNEQFFGPGTRLTVL.

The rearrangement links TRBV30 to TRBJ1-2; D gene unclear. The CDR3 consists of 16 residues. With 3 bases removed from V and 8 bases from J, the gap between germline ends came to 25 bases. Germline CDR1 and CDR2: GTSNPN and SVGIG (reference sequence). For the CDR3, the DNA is TGTGCCTGGAGCTGGGTGGGGAGGACCTCTACGGCGGGCTACACCTTC. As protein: CAWSWVGRTSTAGYTF.

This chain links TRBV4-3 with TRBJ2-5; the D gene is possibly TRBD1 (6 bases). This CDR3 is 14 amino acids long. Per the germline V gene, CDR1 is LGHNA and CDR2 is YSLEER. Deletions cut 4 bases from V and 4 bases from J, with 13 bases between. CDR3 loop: CASSPGTGRETQYF. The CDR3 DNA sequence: TGCGCCAGCAGCCCAGGAACAGGGCGAGAGACCCAGTACTTC.

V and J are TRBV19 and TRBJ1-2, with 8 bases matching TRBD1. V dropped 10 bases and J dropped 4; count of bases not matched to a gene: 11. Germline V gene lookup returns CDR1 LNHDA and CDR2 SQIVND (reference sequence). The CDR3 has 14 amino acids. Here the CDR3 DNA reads TGTGCCACGAACCCAGGGGGCGCGGGCTATGGCTACACCTTC. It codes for CATNPGGAGYGYTF.